This entry concerns a single T cell receptor beta chain. Germline lookup yields CDR1 LGHNA and CDR2 YNFKEQ. The CDR3 spans 15 residues. V lost 4 bases and J lost 3, with 12 bases in between. TCRdb called the 5' RACE reads again in MiXCR, with one record for every CDR3 protein. The sample has about 49,000 distinct CDR3 sequences; roughly a quarter are singletons. The sample comes from a study of T-cell memory formation after mild COVID-19. Sequencing was carried out using PBMCs or a T cell subset sorted from them (not recorded which). The sequence derives from a man aged 18 to 35 who had mild COVID-19 (a few samples of this study predate the infection). Cell type and time point are not known. This chain links TRBV4-2 with TRBJ2-2; D gene ambiguous. The CDR3 sequence is CASSPASPDTGELFF. CDR3 DNA sequence: TGTGCCAGCAGCCCAGCCTCCCCAGACACCGGGGAGCTGTTTTTT.